Listed below are T cell receptor beta chains from one sample, sequenced in a study of OX40 agonist ivuxolimab in advanced cancers. The data were produced by immunoSEQ multiplex PCR, yet TCRdb's version contains in-frame clones alone and is incomplete. Of 74,000 or so clones in the sample, around 90% were seen once. Sequenced material: CD4+ or CD8+ T cells sorted from blood, taken in a trial of the OX40 agonist ivuxolimab. The receptors come from an adult with an advanced solid tumor such as melanoma, head and neck, liver or kidney cancer. Each CDR3 is given with its conserved first and last residue. The D gene is left open where the match is weak. Only some rows state a clone size, as once, few, many or a class for expanded clones.

V gene	D gene	clone size	J gene	CDR3 protein	CDR3 DNA
TRBV6-4	.	.	TRBJ1-5	CASSDCPAVTFNQPQHF	TGTGCCAGCAGTGACTGCCCGGCAGTAACTTTTAATCAGCCCCAGCATTTT
TRBV5-5	.	.	TRBJ2-3	CASSLPAGSTDTQYF	TGTGCCAGCAGCCTCCCCGCGGGTAGCACAGATACGCAGTATTTT
TRBV28	.	.	TRBJ2-7	CASSSAGTPGYEQYF	TGTGCCAGCAGCTCAGCAGGAACCCCTGGATACGAGCAGTACTTC
TRBV19	.	.	TRBJ2-1	CASSQRGGNNEQFF	TGTGCCAGTAGCCAAAGGGGGGGTAACAATGAGCAGTTCTTC
TRBV9	.	.	TRBJ2-2	CASSISEVRKAGELFF	TGTGCCAGCAGCATTAGCGAGGTTCGTAAAGCCGGGGAGCTGTTTTTT
TRBV19	.	.	TRBJ2-7	CASSPSIGRSSYEQYF	TGTGCCAGTAGCCCATCCATAGGACGGAGCTCCTACGAGCAGTACTTC
TRBV18	TRBD1	once	TRBJ1-4	CASSPPGQGNEKLFF	TGTGCCAGCTCGCCGCCGGGACAGGGAAATGAAAAACTGTTTTTT
TRBV6-4	.	.	TRBJ2-1	CASSQTVSSYNEQFF	TGTGCCAGCAGTCAGACGGTTAGCTCCTACAATGAGCAGTTCTTC
TRBV11-2	.	once	TRBJ2-1	CASSPIRTGNEQFF	TGTGCCAGCAGCCCCATCCGGACGGGAAATGAGCAGTTCTTC
TRBV4-3	.	few	TRBJ2-3	CASSRMGGLSEDTQYF	TGCGCCAGCAGCCGGATGGGGGGACTTTCTGAAGATACGCAGTATTTT
TRBV27	TRBD2	.	TRBJ2-1	CASRALAGVYNEQFF	TGTGCCAGCAGGGCCCTAGCGGGTGTCTACAATGAGCAGTTCTTC
TRBV7-2	.	.	TRBJ2-1	CASSLSEDDEQFF	TGTGCCAGCAGCCTCAGTGAGGATGATGAGCAGTTCTTC
TRBV29-1	TRBD1	.	TRBJ1-1	CSVGTGASDTEAFF	TGCAGCGTTGGGACAGGGGCTTCTGATACTGAAGCTTTCTTT
TRBV4-3	.	.	TRBJ2-3	CASSQDPGRTDTQYF	TGCGCCAGCAGCCAAGATCCCGGCAGAACGGATACGCAGTATTTT
TRBV2	.	.	TRBJ2-2	CASSGASNTGELFF	TGTGCCAGCTCGGGGGCCTCGAACACCGGGGAGCTGTTTTTT
TRBV7-2	.	.	TRBJ1-2	CASSLAGPRYGYTF	TGTGCCAGCAGCTTAGCGGGCCCGAGATATGGCTACACCTTC
TRBV11-3	TRBD1	.	TRBJ2-7	CASSFSGGMAYEQYF	TGTGCCAGCAGCTTTTCAGGGGGAATGGCCTACGAGCAGTACTTC